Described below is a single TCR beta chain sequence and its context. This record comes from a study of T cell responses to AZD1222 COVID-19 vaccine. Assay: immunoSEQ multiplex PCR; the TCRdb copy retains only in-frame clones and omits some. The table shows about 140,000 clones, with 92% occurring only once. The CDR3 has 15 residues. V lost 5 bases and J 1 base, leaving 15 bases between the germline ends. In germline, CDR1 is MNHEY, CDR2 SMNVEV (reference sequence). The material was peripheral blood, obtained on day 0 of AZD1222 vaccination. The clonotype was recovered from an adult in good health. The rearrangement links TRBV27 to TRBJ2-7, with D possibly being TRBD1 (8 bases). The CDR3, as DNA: TGTGCCAGCAGTCCGACAGGGGAGGGTTCCTACGAGCAGTACTTC. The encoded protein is CASSPTGEGSYEQYF.